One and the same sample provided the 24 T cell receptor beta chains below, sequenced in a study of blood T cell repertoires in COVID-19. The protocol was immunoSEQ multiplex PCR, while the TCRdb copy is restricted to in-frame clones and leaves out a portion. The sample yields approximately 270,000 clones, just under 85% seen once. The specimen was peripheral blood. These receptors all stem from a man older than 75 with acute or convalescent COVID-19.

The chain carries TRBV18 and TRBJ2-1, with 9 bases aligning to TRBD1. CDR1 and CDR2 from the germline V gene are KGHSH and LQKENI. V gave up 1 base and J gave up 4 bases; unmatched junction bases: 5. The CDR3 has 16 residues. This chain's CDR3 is CASSPRRTGEYNEQFF. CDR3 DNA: TGTGCCAGCTCACCACGACGGACAGGGGAATACAATGAGCAGTTCTTC.

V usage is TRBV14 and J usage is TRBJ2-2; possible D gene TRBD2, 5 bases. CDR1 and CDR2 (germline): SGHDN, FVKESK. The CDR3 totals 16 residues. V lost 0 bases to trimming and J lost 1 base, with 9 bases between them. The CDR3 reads CASSQDRTLNTGELFF. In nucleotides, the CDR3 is TGTGCCAGCAGCCAAGATAGGACTTTGAACACCGGGGAGCTGTTTTTT.

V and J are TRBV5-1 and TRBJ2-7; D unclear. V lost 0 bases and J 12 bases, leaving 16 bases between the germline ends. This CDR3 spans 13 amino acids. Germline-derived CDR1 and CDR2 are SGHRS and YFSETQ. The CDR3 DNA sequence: TGCGCCAGCAGCTTGGAACCGTTACTTAGTTGGTACTTC. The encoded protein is CASSLEPLLSWYF.

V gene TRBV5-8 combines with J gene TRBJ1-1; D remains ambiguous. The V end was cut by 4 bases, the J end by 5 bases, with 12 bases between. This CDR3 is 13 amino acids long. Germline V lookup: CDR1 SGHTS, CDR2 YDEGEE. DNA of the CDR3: TGTGCCAGCAGCCGAGGACTTCTTACTGAAGCTTTCTTT. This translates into CASSRGLLTEAFF.

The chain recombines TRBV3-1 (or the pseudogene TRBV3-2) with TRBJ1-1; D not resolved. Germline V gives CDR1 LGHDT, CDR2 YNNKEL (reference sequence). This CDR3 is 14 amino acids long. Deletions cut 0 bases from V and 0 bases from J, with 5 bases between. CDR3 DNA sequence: TGTGCCAGCAGCCAAGAGCGCCTGAACACTGAAGCTTTCTTT. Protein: CASSQERLNTEAFF.

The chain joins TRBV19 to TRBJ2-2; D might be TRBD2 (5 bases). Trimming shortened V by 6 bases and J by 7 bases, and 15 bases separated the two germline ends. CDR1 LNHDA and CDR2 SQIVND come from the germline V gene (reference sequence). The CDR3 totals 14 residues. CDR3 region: CASSTDTTSGELFF. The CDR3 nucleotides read TGTGCCAGTAGCACCGATACTACTAGCGGGGAGCTGTTTTTT. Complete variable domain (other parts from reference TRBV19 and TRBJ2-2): DGGITQSPKYLFRKEGQNVTLSCEQNLNHDAMYWYRQDPGQGLRLIYYSQIVNDFQKGDIAEGYSVSREKKESFPLTVTSAQKNPTAFYLCASSTDTTSGELFFGEGSRLTVL.

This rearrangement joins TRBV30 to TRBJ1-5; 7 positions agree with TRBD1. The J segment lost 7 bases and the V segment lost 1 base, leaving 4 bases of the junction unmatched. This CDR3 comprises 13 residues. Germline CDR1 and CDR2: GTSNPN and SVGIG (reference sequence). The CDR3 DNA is TGTGCCTGGAGTGGACAGGGTTTGCAGCCCCAGCATTTT. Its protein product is CAWSGQGLQPQHF.

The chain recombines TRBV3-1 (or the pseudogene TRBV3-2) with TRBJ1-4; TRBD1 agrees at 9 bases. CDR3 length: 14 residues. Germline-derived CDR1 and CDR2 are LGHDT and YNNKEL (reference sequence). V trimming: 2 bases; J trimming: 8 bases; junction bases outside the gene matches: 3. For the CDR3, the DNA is TGTGCCAGCAGCCAAAAGGGGACAGGGGAAAAACTGTTTTTT. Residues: CASSQKGTGEKLFF.

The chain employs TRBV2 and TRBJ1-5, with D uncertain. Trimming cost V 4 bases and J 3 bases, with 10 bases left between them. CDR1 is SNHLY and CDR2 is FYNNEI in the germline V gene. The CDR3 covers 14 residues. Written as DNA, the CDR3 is TGTGCCAGCAGTGCTCACAGCATCAATCAGCCCCAGCATTTT. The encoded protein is CASSAHSINQPQHF.

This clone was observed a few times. The CDR3 bases are TGCGCCAGCAGCTTTGGGGGGGCGATAGACTATGGCTACACCTTC. Encoded protein: CASSFGGAIDYGYTF. The chain combines TRBV5-1 with TRBJ1-2, with D perhaps TRBD1 (6 bases). This CDR3 region has 15 residues. Germline-derived CDR1 and CDR2 are SGHRS and YFSETQ. Trimming cost V 2 bases and J 3 bases, with 14 bases left between them. The entire variable domain, with the rest obtained from reference TRBV5-1 and TRBJ1-2, is as follows: KAGVTQTPRYLIKTRGQQVTLSCSPISGHRSVSWYQQTPGQGLQFLFEYFSETQRNKGNFPGRFSGRQFSNSRSEMNVSTLELGDSALYLCASSFGGAIDYGYTFGSGTRLTVV.

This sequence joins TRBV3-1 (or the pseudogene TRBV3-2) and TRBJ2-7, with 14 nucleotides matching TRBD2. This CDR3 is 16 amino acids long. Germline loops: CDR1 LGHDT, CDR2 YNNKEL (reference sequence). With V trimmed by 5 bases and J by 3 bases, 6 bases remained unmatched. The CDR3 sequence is CASSYMTSGRGYEQYF. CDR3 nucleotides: TGTGCCAGCAGCTATATGACTAGCGGGAGGGGCTACGAGCAGTACTTC.

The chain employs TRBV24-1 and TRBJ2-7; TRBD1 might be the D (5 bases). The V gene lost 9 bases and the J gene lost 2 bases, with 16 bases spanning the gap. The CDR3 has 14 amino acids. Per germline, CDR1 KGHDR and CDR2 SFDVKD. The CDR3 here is CATDINRTPYEQYF. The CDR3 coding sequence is TGTGCCACCGATATTAACAGGACCCCCTACGAGCAGTACTTC.

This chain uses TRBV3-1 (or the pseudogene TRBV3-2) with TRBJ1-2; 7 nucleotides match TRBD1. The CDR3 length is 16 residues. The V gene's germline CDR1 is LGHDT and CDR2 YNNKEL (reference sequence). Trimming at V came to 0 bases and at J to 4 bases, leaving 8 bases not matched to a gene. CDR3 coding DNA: TGTGCCAGCAGCCAAGACGGGACAGATAGCCTCTATGGCTACACCTTC. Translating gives CASSQDGTDSLYGYTF.

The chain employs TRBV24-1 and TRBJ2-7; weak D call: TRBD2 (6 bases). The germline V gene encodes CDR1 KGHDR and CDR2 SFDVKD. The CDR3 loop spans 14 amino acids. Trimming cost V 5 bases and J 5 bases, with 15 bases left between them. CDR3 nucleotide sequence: TGTGCCACCAGTGCCTGGGAATCGGGGGACGAGCAGTACTTC. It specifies CATSAWESGDEQYF.

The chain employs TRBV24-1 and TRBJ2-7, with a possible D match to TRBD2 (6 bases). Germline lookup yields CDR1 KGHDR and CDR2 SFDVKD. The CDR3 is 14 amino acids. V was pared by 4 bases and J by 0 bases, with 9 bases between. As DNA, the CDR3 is TGTGCCACCAGTGAGGACGGGAGCTCCTACGAGCAGTACTTC. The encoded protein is CATSEDGSSYEQYF.

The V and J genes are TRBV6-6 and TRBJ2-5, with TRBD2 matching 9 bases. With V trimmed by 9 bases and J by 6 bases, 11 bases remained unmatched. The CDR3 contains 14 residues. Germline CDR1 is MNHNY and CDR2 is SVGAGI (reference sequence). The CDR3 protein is CASLSGSKQKTQYF. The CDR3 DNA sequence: TGTGCCAGTCTTAGCGGGAGTAAGCAAAAGACCCAGTACTTC.

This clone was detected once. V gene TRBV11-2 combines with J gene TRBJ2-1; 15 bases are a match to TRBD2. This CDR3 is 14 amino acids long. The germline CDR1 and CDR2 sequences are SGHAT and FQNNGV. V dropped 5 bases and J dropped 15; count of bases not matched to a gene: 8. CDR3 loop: CASSPGLAGGRRFF. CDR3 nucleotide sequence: TGTGCCAGCAGCCCCGGACTAGCGGGAGGGCGTCGGTTCTTC.

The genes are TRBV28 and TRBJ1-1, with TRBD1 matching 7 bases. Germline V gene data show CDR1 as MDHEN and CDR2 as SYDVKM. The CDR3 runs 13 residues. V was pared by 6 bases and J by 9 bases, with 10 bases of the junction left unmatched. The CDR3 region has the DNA TGTGCCAGCAGCCCGGACAGGAGCCAAAAAGCTTTCTTT. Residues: CASSPDRSQKAFF.

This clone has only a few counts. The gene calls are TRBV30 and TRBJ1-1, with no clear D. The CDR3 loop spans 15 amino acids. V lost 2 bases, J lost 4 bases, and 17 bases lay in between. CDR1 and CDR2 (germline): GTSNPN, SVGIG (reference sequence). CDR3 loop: CAWSPRTVRGTEAFF. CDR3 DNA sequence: TGTGCCTGGAGTCCTCGGACTGTCAGAGGCACTGAAGCTTTCTTT. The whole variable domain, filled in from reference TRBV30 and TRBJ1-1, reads SQTIHQWPATLVQPVGSPLSLECTVEGTSNPNLYWYRQAAGRGLQLLFYSVGIGQISSEVPQNLSASRPQDRQFILSSKKLLLSDSGFYLCAWSPRTVRGTEAFFGQGTRLTVV.

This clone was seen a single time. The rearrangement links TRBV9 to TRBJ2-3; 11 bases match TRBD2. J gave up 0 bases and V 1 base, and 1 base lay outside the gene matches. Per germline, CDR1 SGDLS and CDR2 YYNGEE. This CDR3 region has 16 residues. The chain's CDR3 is CASSVLAGGSTDTQYF. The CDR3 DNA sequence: TGTGCCAGCAGCGTACTAGCGGGAGGAAGCACAGATACGCAGTATTTT.

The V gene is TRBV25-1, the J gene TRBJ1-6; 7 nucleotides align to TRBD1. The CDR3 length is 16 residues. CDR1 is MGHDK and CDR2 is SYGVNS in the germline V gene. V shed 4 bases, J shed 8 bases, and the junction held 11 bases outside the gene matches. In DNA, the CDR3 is TGTGCCAGCAGTGCACAAGGGACAGTAAAACATTCACCCCTCCACTTT. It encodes CASSAQGTVKHSPLHF.

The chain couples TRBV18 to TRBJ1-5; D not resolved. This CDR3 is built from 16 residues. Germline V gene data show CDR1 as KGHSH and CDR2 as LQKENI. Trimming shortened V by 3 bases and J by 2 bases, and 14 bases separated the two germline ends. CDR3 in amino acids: CASSPLGSGGNQPQHF. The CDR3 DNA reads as TGTGCCAGCTCACCCCTCGGGAGCGGGGGCAATCAGCCCCAGCATTTT.

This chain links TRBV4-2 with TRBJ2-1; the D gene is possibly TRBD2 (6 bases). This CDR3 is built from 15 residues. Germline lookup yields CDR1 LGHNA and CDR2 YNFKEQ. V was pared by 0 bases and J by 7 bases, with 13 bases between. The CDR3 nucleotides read TGTGCCAGCAGCCAAGACGGTCTGGGGGGTAATGAGCAGTTCTTC. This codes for CASSQDGLGGNEQFF.

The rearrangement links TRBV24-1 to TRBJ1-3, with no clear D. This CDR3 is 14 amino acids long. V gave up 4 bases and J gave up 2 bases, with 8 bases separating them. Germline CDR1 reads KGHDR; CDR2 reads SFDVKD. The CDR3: CATSEGGTGNTIYF. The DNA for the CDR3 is TGTGCCACCAGTGAAGGAGGTACTGGAAACACCATATATTTT.